Listed here are 19 T cell receptor beta chains from one sample, sequenced in a study of T cell clonality in common variable immunodeficiency. This table comes from immunoSEQ multiplex PCR, and its TCRdb copy is limited to in-frame clones, with some not included. This sample comprises approximately 34,000 clones, none seen once only. The material sequenced was peripheral blood mononuclear cells. These TCRs come from a person aged 18-69 years in good health.

This clone appeared many times. The read gets to within 3 residues of the CDR3 end, and the germline J gene fills in the rest. The rearrangement links TRBV19 to TRBJ2-7; TRBD1 matches at 7 bases. CDR3 size: 14 residues. The trim removed 4 bases at V and 5 bases at J, leaving 8 bases unmatched. Germline lookup yields CDR1 LNHDA and CDR2 SQIVND (reference sequence). CDR3 protein: CASSNRQGSDEQYF. Incomplete CDR3 DNA: TGTGCCAGTAGTAATAGACAGGGCTCGGACGAG.

Ten or more counts support this clone. The CDR3 goes on 3 residues after the read ends, and that part is filled in from the germline J gene. The chain uses TRBV19 and TRBJ2-3; TRBD2 matches at 11 bases. The CDR3 covers 18 residues. Trimming cost V 5 bases and J 4 bases; bases outside gene matches: 14. Per germline, CDR1 LNHDA and CDR2 SQIVND (reference sequence). The part of the CDR3 DNA that was read is TGTGCCAGTAGTGGCGCTAGCGGGAGGCCCAGGGGCGCAGATACG. This gives the protein CASSGASGRPRGADT. In full, the CDR3 reads CASSGASGRPRGADTQYF.

This clone was counted at least ten times. Coverage ceases 3 residues before the CDR3 finishes, and the germline J gene fills in the end. The chain combines TRBV19 with TRBJ1-6; 10 bases are a match to TRBD1. Germline V lookup: CDR1 LNHDA, CDR2 SQIVND (reference sequence). This CDR3 is 15 amino acids long. V gave up 6 bases and J gave up 4 bases; unmatched junction bases: 3. Incomplete CDR3 DNA: TGTGCCAGTAGGAGGACAGGGGGATATAATTCACCC. This sequence encodes CASRRTGGYNSP. The whole CDR3 sequence reads CASRRTGGYNSPLHF.

This clone has ten or more counts. The CDR3 end falls 3 residues outside the read, so it is completed with the germline J gene. The chain couples TRBV20-1 to TRBJ2-5, with D perhaps given as TRBD1 or TRBD2 (5 bases each). V was cut by 0 bases and J by 4 bases, with 15 bases left in between. CDR1 is DFQATT and CDR2 is SNEGSKA in the germline V gene (reference sequence). CDR3 size: 15 residues. CDR3 sequence reads: CSAREGDTGGETQYF. The part of the CDR3 DNA that was read is TGCAGTGCTAGAGAAGGTGACACAGGAGGAGAGACC.

This clone was detected ten times or more. The read ends 3 residues early relative to the CDR3; the germline J gene fills the gap. The chain has TRBV5-5 and TRBJ2-7; D is possibly TRBD1 (6 bases). Germline V gene data show CDR1 as SGHKS and CDR2 as YYEKEE (reference sequence). There are 14 residues in the CDR3. V gave up 2 bases and J gave up 4 bases, with 13 bases separating them. CDR3 DNA, as far as it was read: TGTGCCAGCAGCTTAGGGGCAGGGGAATACGAG. Residues: CASSLGAGEYE. The full CDR3 reads CASSLGAGEYEQYF.

This clone was picked up many times. The read ends 3 residues early relative to the CDR3; the germline J gene fills the gap. V is TRBV2 and J is TRBJ2-2, with 7 bases aligning to TRBD2. The germline gives CDR1 SNHLY, CDR2 FYNNEI. The CDR3 has 15 residues. The V and J ends lost 6 bases and 1 base, in that order; junction bases with no gene match: 5. CDR3 DNA (partial): TGTGCCAGCAGCCGGGGGGAGGAGAACACCGGGGAG. It specifies CASSRGEENTGE. The CDR3, in full, reads CASSRGEENTGELFF.

This clone was seen repeatedly, ten times or more. The CDR3 end lies 3 residues beyond the end of the read and is filled in from the germline J gene. This sequence joins TRBV6-4 and TRBJ2-1, with 8 bases identical to TRBD2. V was clipped by 5 bases and J by 3 bases; unmatched bases: 6. Germline CDR1 reads MRHNA; CDR2 reads SNTAGT. This CDR3 spans 15 amino acids. The part of the CDR3 DNA that was read is TGTGCCAGCAGTCAAGGGACTAGTGACTACAATGAG. This encodes CASSQGTSDYNE. The full CDR3 is CASSQGTSDYNEQFF.

Turning to this clone: The DNA ends 3 residues before the CDR3 does, and the rest of the CDR3 is filled in from the germline J gene. The rearrangement links TRBV29-1 to TRBJ1-2; the D gene is possibly TRBD1 (5 bases). The length of the CDR3 is 13 residues. V was clipped by 4 bases and J by 3 bases, with 12 bases between them. CDR1 is SQVTM, CDR2 ANQGSEA, per germline. The part of the CDR3 DNA that was read is TGCAGCGTTGGGGTGGGGCGCGACTATGGC. As protein: CSVGVGRDYG. The full CDR3 reads CSVGVGRDYGYTF.

In its sample, this clone was seen many times. The CDR3 end falls 3 residues outside the read, so it is completed with the germline J gene. V is TRBV20-1 and J is TRBJ2-5, with 7 nucleotides matching TRBD2. Germline V gene data show CDR1 as DFQATT and CDR2 as SNEGSKA (reference sequence). The V gene end was trimmed by 6 bases and the J gene end by 4 bases; junction bases not matched to a gene: 11. The CDR3 loop spans 14 amino acids. The CDR3 bases that were read are TGCAGTGCCATCCTTGGGGGGGAGGGAGAGACC. This gives the protein CSAILGGEGET. The CDR3, in full, reads CSAILGGEGETQYF.

This clone was counted at least ten times. The CDR3 goes on 3 residues after the read ends, and that part is filled in from the germline J gene. This chain uses TRBV11-2 with TRBJ2-3; a weak D match, TRBD1 (6 bases). The germline V gene has CDR1 SGHAT and CDR2 FQNNGV. V dropped 4 bases and J dropped 2 bases, with 10 bases sitting between them. The CDR3 has 14 amino acids. The sequenced CDR3 bases are TGTGCCAGCAGCTCAAGACAGGACACAGATACG. Protein: CASSSRQDTDT. The whole CDR3 sequence reads CASSSRQDTDTQYF.

The table lists this clone with a few counts. A read error may account for a junction end that differs from germline. The CDR3 goes on 3 residues after the read ends, and that part is filled in from the germline J gene. The chain links TRBV7-7 to TRBJ1-1, with D unresolved. There are 13 residues in the CDR3. Germline CDR1 reads SSHAT; CDR2 reads FNYEAQ (reference sequence). CDR3 bases read: TGTGCTAGCAGCTTATCCCCAGACTACGAG. Its protein product is CASSLSPDYE. The full CDR3 reads CASSLSPDYEAFF. Filled out from reference TRBV7-7 and TRBJ1-1, the complete variable domain reads GAGVSQSPRYKVTKRGQDVTLRCDPISSHATLYWYQQALGQGPEFLTYFNYEAQPDKSGLPSDRFSAERPEGSISTLTIQRTEQRDSAMYRCASSLSPDYEAFFGQGTRLTVV.

This clone occurred many times. With the read ending 3 residues before the CDR3 end, the germline J gene is used to fill in that end. The chain recombines TRBV19 with TRBJ1-1, with TRBD1 matching 8 bases. Germline assignment: CDR1 LNHDA and CDR2 SQIVND (reference sequence). Germline trimming cut 5 bases from V and 6 bases from J; bases unmatched to any gene: 8. CDR3 length: 14 amino acids. CDR3 DNA (partial): TGTGCCAGTAGTTCGGGGACAGGTGGGGCTGAA. Translation: CASSSGTGGAE. The CDR3 in its entirety is CASSSGTGGAEAFF.

In its sample, this clone was seen many times. With the read ending 3 residues before the CDR3 end, the germline J gene is used to fill in that end. This sequence joins TRBV7-8 and TRBJ1-1; TRBD1 matches at 10 bases. The CDR3 runs 16 residues. J was trimmed by 3 bases and V by 6 bases; bases with no gene match: 10. Germline V gene data show CDR1 as SGHVS and CDR2 as FQNEAQ. CDR3 bases read: TGTGCCAGCAGTCCCCGGGACAGGGGAGGGTACACTGAA. Its translation: CASSPRDRGGYTE. In full, the CDR3 is CASSPRDRGGYTEAFF.

This clone appeared many times. The CDR3 end falls 3 residues outside the read, so it is completed with the germline J gene. The V call is TRBV28, the J call TRBJ2-5; D gene ambiguous. Looked up from germline, CDR1 is MDHEN and CDR2 is SYDVKM. V was cut by 6 bases and J by 0 bases, with 2 bases left in between. This CDR3 comprises 11 residues. CDR3 DNA (partial): TGTGCCAGCAGCTACCAAGAGACC. Its translation is CASSYQET. The CDR3 in its entirety is CASSYQETQYF.

There are many counts of this clone. From the germline J gene comes the end of the CDR3, since the read stops 3 residues before it. The chain is built from TRBV4-2 and TRBJ2-7; 10 positions match TRBD2. CDR3 size: 15 residues. V lost 3 bases, J lost 5 bases, and 7 bases stayed unmatched. Germline V gene data show CDR1 as LGHNA and CDR2 as YNFKEQ. CDR3 protein: CASSQGSSGSDEQYF. Incomplete CDR3 DNA: TGTGCCAGCAGCCAGGGCTCTAGCGGGAGTGACGAG.

In its sample, this clone was seen many times. The read gets to within 3 residues of the CDR3 end, and the germline J gene fills in the rest. This specimen includes other DNA sequences encoding the same CDR3. This chain uses TRBV20-1 with TRBJ2-7; TRBD1 aligns across 7 bases. Looked up from germline, CDR1 is DFQATT and CDR2 is SNEGSKA (reference sequence). V was clipped by 6 bases and J by 3 bases; unmatched bases: 8. The CDR3 contains 13 residues. CDR3 in amino acids: CSAQGQADYEQYF. CDR3 DNA, as far as it was read: TGCAGTGCCCAAGGACAGGCCGACTACGAG.

There are many counts of this clone. The CDR3 end falls 3 residues outside the read, so it is completed with the germline J gene. The chain carries TRBV5-4 and TRBJ1-6; D perhaps matches TRBD1 (5 bases). This CDR3 comprises 15 residues. The V and J ends lost 1 base and 7 bases respectively, with 12 bases between them. CDR1 and CDR2 from the germline V gene are SGHNT and YYREEE (reference sequence). The CDR3 reads CASSLLGRGNSPLHF. The sequenced part of the CDR3 DNA is TGTGCCAGCAGCTTGTTGGGACGGGGGAATTCACCC. Full variable domain (missing parts from reference TRBV5-4 and TRBJ1-6): ETGVTQSPTHLIKTRGQQVTLRCSSQSGHNTVSWYQQALGQGPQFIFQYYREEENGRGNFPPRFSGLQFPNYSSELNVNALELDDSALYLCASSLLGRGNSPLHFGNGTRLTVT.

There are many counts of this clone. Sequencing ends 3 residues short of the CDR3 end; the germline J gene provides the rest. The chain uses TRBV18 and TRBJ1-6; TRBD1 might be the D (6 bases). With 2 bases removed from V and 12 bases from J, the gap between germline ends came to 20 bases. The CDR3 consists of 16 residues. Germline CDR1 is KGHSH and CDR2 is LQKENI. The CDR3 bases that were read are TGTGCCAGCTCACCAGAGACAGGAAGGGTTTCTGAACCC. Its translation is CASSPETGRVSEP. The CDR3 in full is CASSPETGRVSEPLHF.

This clone was seen ten or more times. The DNA ends 3 residues before the CDR3 does, and the rest of the CDR3 is filled in from the germline J gene. The chain joins TRBV2 to TRBJ2-3, with D tentatively TRBD1 (6 bases). The CDR3 runs to 14 residues. The V and J ends lost 6 bases and 0 bases respectively, with 10 bases between them. Per germline, CDR1 SNHLY and CDR2 FYNNEI. CDR3 bases read: TGTGCCAGCAGAGACAGGACTAGCACAGATACG. Its protein product is CASRDRTSTDT. The complete CDR3 protein is CASRDRTSTDTQYF.